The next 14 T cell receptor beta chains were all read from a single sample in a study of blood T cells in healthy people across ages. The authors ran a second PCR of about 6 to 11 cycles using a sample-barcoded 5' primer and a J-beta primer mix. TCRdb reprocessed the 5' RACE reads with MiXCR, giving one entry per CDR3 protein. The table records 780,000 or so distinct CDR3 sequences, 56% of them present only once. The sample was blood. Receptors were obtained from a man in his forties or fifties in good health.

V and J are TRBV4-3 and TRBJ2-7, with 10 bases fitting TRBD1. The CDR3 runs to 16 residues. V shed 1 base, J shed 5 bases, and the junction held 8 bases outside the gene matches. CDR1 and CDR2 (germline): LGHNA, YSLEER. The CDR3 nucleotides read TGCGCCAGCAGCCAAGGGTCCGGGACAGGGGCCCACGAGCAGTACTTC. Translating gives CASSQGSGTGAHEQYF.

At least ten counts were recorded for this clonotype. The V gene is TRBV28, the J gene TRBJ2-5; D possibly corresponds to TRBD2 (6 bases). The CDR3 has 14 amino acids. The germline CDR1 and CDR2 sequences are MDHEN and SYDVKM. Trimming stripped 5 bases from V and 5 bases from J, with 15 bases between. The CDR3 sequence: CASSGGGSVETQYF. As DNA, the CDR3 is TGTGCCAGCAGTGGGGGAGGATCGGTGGAGACCCAGTACTTC.

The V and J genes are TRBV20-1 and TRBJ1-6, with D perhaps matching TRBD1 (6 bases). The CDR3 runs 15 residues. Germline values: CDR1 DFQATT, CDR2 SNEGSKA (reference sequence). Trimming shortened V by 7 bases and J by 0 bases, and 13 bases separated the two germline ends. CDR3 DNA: TGCAGTGGGGGCTCGGGGGCCTCCTATAATTCACCCCTCCACTTT. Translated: CSGGSGASYNSPLHF.

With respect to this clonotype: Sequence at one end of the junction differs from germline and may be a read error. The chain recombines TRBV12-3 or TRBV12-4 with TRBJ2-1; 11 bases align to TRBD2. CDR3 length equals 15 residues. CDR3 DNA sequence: TGTGCCAGTAGTTGGTTACTAGCGGGAGCCAATGAGCAGTTCTTC. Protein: CASSWLLAGANEQFF.

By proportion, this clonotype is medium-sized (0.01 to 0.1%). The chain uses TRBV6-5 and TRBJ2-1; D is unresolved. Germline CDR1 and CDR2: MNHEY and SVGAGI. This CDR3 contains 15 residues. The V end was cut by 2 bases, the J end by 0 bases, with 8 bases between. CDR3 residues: CASSYEQSSYNEQFF. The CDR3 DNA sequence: TGTGCCAGCAGTTACGAACAAAGCTCCTACAATGAGCAGTTCTTC.

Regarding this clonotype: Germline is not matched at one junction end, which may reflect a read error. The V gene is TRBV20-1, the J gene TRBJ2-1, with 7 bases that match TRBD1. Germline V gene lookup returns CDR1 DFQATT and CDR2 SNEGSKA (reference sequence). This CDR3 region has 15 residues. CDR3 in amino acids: CSARDVLTGNNERFF. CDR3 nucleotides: TGCAGTGCTAGAGATGTATTGACAGGGAACAATGAGCGGTTCTTC.

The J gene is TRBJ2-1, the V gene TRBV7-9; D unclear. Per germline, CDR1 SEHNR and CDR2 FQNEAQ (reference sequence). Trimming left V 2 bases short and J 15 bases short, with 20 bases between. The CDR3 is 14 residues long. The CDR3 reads CASSLYDAGRVGFF. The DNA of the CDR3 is TGTGCCAGCAGCTTATATGACGCCGGTCGGGTTGGGTTCTTC.

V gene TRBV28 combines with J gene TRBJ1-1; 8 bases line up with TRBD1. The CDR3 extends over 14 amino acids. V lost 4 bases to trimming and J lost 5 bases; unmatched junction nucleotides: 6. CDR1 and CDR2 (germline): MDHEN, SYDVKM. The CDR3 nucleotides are TGTGCCAGCAGTTCGACAGGGGATCGGACTGAAGCTTTCTTT. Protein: CASSSTGDRTEAFF.

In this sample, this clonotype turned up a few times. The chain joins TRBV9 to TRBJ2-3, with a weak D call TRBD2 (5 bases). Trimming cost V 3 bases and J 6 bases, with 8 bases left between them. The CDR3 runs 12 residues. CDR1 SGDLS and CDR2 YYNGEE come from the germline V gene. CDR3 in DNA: TGTGCCAGCAGCGCGGCGGGTGATACGCAGTATTTT. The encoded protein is CASSAAGDTQYF.

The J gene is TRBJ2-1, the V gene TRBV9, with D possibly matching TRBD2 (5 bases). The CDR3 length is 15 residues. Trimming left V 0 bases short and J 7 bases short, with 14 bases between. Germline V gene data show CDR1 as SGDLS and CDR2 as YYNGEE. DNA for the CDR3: TGTGCCAGCAGCGTAGCTCTCGGACTCGCAAATGAGCAGTTCTTC. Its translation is CASSVALGLANEQFF.

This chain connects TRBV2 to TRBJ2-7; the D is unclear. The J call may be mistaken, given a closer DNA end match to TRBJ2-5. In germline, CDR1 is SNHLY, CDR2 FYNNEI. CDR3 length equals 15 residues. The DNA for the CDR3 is TGTGCCAGCAGTCCTACTCAGGTCGTTCAAGAGACCCAGTACTTC. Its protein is CASSPTQVVQETQYF.

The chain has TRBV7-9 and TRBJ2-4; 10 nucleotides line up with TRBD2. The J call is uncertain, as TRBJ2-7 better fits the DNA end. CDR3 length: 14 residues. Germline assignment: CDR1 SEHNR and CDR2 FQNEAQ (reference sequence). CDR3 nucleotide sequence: TGTGCCAGCAGCTTAGGGGGACTAGCGAACGAGCAGTACTTC. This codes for CASSLGGLANEQYF.

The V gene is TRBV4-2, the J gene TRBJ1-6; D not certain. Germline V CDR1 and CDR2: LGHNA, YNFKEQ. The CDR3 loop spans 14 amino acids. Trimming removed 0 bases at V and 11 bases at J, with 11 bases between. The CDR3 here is CASSQETGMAPLHF. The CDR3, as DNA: TGTGCCAGCAGCCAAGAAACCGGCATGGCACCCCTCCACTTT.

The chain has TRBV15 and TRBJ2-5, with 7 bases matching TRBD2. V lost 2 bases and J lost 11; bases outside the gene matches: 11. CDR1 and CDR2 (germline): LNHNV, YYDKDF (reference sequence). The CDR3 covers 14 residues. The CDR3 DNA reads TGTGCCACCAGCAGACCCTCCCAGCCGCGGGAGCAGTACTTC. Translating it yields CATSRPSQPREQYF.